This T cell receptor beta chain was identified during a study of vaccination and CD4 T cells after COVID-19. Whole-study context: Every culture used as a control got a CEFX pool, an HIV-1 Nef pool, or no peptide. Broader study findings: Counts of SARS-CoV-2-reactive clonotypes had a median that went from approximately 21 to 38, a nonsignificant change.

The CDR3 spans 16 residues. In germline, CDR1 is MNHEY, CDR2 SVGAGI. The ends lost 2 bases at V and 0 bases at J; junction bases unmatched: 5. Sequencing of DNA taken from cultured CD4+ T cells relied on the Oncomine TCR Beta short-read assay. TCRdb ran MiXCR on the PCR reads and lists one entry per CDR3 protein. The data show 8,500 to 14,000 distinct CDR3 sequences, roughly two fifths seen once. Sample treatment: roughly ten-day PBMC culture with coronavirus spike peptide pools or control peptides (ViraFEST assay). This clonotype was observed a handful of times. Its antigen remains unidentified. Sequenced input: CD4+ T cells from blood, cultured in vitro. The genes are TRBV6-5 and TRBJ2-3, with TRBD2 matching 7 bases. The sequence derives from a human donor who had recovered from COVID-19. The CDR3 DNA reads TGTGCCAGCAGTTACCGAGCGGGGATTAGCACAGATACGCAGTATTTT. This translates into CASSYRAGISTDTQYF.